A selection of T cell receptor beta chains follows, all from one sample in a study of blood T cell repertoires in COVID-19. Measured with immunoSEQ multiplex PCR; TCRdb has only the in-frame clones, and not every one. The profile shows tens of thousands of clones, about 90% of them singletons. Sequencing input: peripheral blood. The receptors derive from a human donor in a cohort sampled during active COVID-19. The CDR3 runs from the conserved cysteine through the conserved F or W.

>TRBV10-3
CAISESELAESTDTQYF
>TRBV5-1
CASSPAGTSGTYEQYF
>TRBV7-2
CASSPAEWLDTQYF
>TRBV5-1
CASSLARLAGGADTQYF
>TRBV27
CASSDSGRQTDTQYF
>TRBV27
CASRLGDTEAFF
>TRBV7-3
CASTGGADGYTF
>TRBV5-6
CASSLLPSGSQETQYF
>TRBV6-5
CASSYSGLAMNTEAFF
>TRBV14
CASSQGGQFNTEAFF
>TRBV4-1
CASSHSSTNYEQYF
>TRBV5-6
CASSLSSASTDTQYF
>TRBV29-1
CSVSTGVSGELFF